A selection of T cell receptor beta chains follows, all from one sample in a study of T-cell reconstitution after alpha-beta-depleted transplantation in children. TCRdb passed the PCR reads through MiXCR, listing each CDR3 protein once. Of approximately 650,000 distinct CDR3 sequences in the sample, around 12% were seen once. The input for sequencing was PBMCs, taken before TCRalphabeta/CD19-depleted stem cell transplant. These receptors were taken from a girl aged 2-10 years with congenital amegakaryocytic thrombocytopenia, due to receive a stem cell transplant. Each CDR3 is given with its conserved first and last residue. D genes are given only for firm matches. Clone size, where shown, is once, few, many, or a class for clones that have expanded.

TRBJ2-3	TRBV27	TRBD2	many	CASSFVWPSGSTDTQYF	TGTGCCAGCAGTTTTGTTTGGCCTAGCGGGTCCACAGATACGCAGTATTTT
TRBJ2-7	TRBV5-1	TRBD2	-	CASSLGVSGTSGYEQYF	TGCGCCAGCAGCTTGGGAGTTTCCGGGACTAGCGGCTACGAGCAGTACTTC
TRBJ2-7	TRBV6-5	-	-	CASSYSSGGFYEQYF	TGTGCCAGCAGTTACTCGTCAGGGGGGTTCTACGAGCAGTACTTC
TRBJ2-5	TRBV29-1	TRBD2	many	CSVEREKGETQYF	TGCAGCGTTGAGCGGGAGAAGGGGGAGACCCAGTACTTC
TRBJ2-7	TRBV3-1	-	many	CASSQGPGSLGYEQYF	TGTGCCAGCAGCCAAGGTCCAGGGAGTCTGGGCTACGAGCAGTACTTC
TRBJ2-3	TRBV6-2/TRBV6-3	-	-	CASSPWLWGAEGGESTETQYF	TGTGCCAGCAGTCCGTGGCTATGGGGGGCTGAAGGGGGAGAAAGCACAGAGACGCAGTATTTT
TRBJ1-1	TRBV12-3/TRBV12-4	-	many	CASTRAGNTEAFF	TGTGCCAGCACCAGGGCCGGGAACACTGAAGCTTTCTTT
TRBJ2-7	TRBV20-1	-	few	CSARDLVSYEQYF	TGCAGTGCTAGAGACCTAGTTAGCTACGAGCAGTACTTC
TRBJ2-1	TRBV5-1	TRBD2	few	CASSSRLAGVLNEQFF	TGCGCCAGCAGCTCCAGACTAGCGGGAGTGTTGAATGAGCAGTTCTTC
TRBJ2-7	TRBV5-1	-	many	CASSLRARSNRQDFYEQYF	TGCGCCAGCAGCTTGCGCGCCCGCTCGAATAGGCAAGATTTTTACGAGCAGTACTTC
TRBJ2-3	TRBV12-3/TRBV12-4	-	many	CASSFFDSTDTQYF	TGTGCCAGCAGTTTCTTTGATAGCACAGATACGCAGTATTTT
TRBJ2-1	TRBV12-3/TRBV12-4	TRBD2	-	CASSGTSGSFQFF	TGTGCCAGCAGCGGGACTAGCGGGAGTTTCCAGTTCTTC
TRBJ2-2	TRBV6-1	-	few	CASSDGSDTGELFF	TGTGCCAGCAGTGACGGGTCGGACACCGGGGAGCTGTTTTTT
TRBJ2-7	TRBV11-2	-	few	CASTARGAGHEQYF	TGTGCCAGCACCGCACGGGGGGCAGGCCACGAGCAGTACTTC
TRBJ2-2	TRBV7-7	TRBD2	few	CASRGDEDGELFF	TGTGCATCTCGGGGGGATGAGGACGGGGAGCTGTTTTTT
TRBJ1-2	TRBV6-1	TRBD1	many	CASSHTGDLPGYTF	TGTGCCAGCAGCCACACAGGGGATCTCCCTGGCTACACCTTC
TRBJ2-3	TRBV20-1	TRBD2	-	CSSNRLAVSTDTQYF	TGCAGTTCTAACAGACTAGCGGTTAGCACAGATACGCAGTATTTT
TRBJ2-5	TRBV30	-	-	CAWSRRETQYF	TGTGCCTGGTCTAGAAGAGAGACCCAGTACTTC
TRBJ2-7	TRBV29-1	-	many	CSVDGGASSYEQYF	TGCAGCGTTGATGGCGGGGCGAGCTCCTACGAGCAGTACTTC
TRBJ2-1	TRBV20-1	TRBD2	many	CSARPFTSGSYNEQFF	TGCAGTGCTAGACCCTTTACTAGCGGCAGTTACAATGAGCAGTTCTTC
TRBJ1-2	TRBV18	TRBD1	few	CASSPQRGQGASGYTF	TGTGCCAGCTCACCACAGCGAGGACAGGGGGCTTCTGGCTACACCTTC
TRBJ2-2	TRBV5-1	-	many	CASSRIKSGELFF	TGCGCCAGCAGCCGTATAAAGAGCGGGGAGCTGTTTTTT
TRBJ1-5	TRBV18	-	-	CASSPFFQGENQPQHF	TGTGCCAGCTCACCATTTTTTCAAGGGGAAAATCAGCCCCAGCATTTT
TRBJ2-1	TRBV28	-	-	CASSSSQDSSYNEQFF	TGTGCCAGCAGCTCGTCCCAGGACTCCTCCTACAATGAGCAGTTCTTC
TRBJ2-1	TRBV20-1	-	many	CSASEARAGSYNEQFF	TGCAGTGCTAGCGAAGCGAGGGCGGGATCCTACAATGAGCAGTTCTTC
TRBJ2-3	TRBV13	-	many	CASSLEGGTIGVDTQYF	TGTGCCAGCAGCTTAGAAGGCGGGACGATAGGGGTGGATACGCAGTATTTT
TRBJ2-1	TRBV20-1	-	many	CSARVEGSYNEQFF	TGCAGTGCTAGAGTAGAAGGCTCCTACAATGAGCAGTTCTTC
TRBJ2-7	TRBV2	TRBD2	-	CASTLGTRVYEQYF	TGTGCCAGCACTTTGGGGACTAGAGTGTACGAGCAGTACTTC
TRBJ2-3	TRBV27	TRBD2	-	CASSLSLASDTQYF	TGTGCCAGCAGTTTATCACTAGCGTCAGATACGCAGTATTTT
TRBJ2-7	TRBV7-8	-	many	CASSHDSESSYEQYF	TGTGCCAGCAGTCACGACAGCGAGAGCTCCTACGAGCAGTACTTC
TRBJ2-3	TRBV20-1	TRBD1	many	CSASRGTGYSDTQYF	TGCAGTGCAAGCCGGGGGACAGGGTATTCAGATACGCAGTATTTT
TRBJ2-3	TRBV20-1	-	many	CSVATGFTDTQYF	TGCAGTGTTGCTACCGGTTTTACAGATACGCAGTATTTT
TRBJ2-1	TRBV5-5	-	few	CASSLPREQFF	TGTGCCAGCAGCTTGCCCAGAGAGCAGTTCTTC
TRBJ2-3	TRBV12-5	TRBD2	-	CASGLVVTSGTDTQYF	TGTGCTAGTGGTTTGGTTGTGACTAGCGGCACAGATACGCAGTATTTT
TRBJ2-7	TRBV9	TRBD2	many	CASSPGLAGGSSAYEQYF	TGTGCCAGCAGCCCGGGACTAGCGGGAGGGTCTTCAGCGTACGAGCAGTACTTC
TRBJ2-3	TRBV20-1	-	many	CSAGSFGTHTQYF	TGCAGTGCTGGCTCCTTCGGGACCCATACGCAGTATTTT
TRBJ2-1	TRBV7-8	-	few	CASSLSGTDEQFF	TGTGCCAGCAGCCTTAGCGGGACAGATGAGCAGTTCTTC
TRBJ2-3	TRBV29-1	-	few	CSVGREPDTQYF	TGCAGCGTAGGACGGGAGCCAGATACGCAGTATTTT
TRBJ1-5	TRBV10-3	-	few	CAIELGEGAPQHF	TGTGCCATCGAATTAGGGGAAGGAGCGCCCCAGCATTTT
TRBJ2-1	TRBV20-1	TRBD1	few	CSGDRGYNEQFF	TGCAGTGGGGACAGGGGCTACAATGAGCAGTTCTTC